This T cell receptor (beta chain) was recorded in a study of post-analysis software for immune sequencing data. Study findings and constraints: Among multiple sclerosis patients, normalized Chao1 diversity was significantly below that of controls. Batch-mates among the samples co-clustered strongly by F measure. Five or six TRBV segments were more frequent in patients than controls; TRBV5-6, TRBV5-1 and TRBV20-1 belonged to this group.

This clonotype occurred a few times. Antigen unknown. Sequencing libraries made from TCR beta cDNA carried unique molecular identifiers. Roughly 0.5 million cDNA molecules were obtained from around 0.96 to 9.9 million T cells. TCRdb ran MiXCR on the PCR reads and lists one entry per CDR3 protein. The sample yields about 820,000 distinct CDR3 sequences, 53% seen once. The CDR3 consists of 16 residues. Between the trimmed V and J ends, which lost 5 bases and 5 bases, there was a span of 21 bases. The sequenced material came from blood. The chain is built from TRBV12-3 or TRBV12-4 and TRBJ2-5; D might be TRBD2 (5 bases). The sequence derives from a girl aged 5 to 17 with multiple sclerosis. The CDR3: CASSPPRRSGRETQYF. DNA for the CDR3: TGTGCCAGCAGTCCCCCTCGGAGGAGCGGACGGGAGACCCAGTACTTC.